This T cell receptor beta chain was profiled in a study of blood T cells in healthy people across ages. Comments on this clonotype: Its antigen is not identified.

The study recruited healthy Caucasian donors from Russia who were aged roughly 6 to 100. Study observations and caveats: Donor CMV infection status was unknown, possibly confounding age-related changes in expanded clonotypes. Among T cells, TCR beta diversity per million cells dropped roughly linearly as age rose. Estimates drawn from one million T cells were deemed to understate diversity.

The second PCR ran about 6 to 12 cycles with a sample-barcoded 5' primer and J-beta primers. TCRdb called the 5' RACE reads again in MiXCR, with one record for every CDR3 protein. Counted here are about 970,000 distinct CDR3 sequences, 45% to 60% occurring once; the ten biggest clones make up 20% to 25%. Sequencing was carried out using blood. The clonotype was recovered from an older woman in good health.

The CDR3 bases are TGTGCCATCAGTTCACAGGGGCTCTATGGCTACACCTTC. As protein: CAISSQGLYGYTF. The V and J genes are TRBV10-3 and TRBJ1-2; 7 bases match TRBD1. Germline V CDR1 and CDR2: ENHRY, SYGVKD. V was pared by 5 bases and J by 4 bases, with 4 bases of the junction left unmatched. This CDR3 has 13 amino acids.